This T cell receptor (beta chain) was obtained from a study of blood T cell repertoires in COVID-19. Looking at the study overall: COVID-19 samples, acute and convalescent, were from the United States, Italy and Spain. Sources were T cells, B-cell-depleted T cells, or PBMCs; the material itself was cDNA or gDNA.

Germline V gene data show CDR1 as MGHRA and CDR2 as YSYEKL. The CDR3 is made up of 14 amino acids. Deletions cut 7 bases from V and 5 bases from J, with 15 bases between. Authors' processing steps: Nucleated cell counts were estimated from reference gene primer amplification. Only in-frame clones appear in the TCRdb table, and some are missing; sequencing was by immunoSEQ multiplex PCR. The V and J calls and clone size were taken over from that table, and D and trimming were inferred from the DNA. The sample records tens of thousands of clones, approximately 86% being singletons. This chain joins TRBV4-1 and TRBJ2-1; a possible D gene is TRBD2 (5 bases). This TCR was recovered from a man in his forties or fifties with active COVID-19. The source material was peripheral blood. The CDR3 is CASTRNLGDNEQFF. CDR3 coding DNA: TGCGCCAGCACCCGTAATTTGGGAGACAATGAGCAGTTCTTC.